One sample yielded the 16 T cell receptor beta chains listed below, sequenced in a study of identical twins listed by TCRdb under 2016. The receptor library was made with 5' RACE. Instrument used: Illumina HiSeq 2000. TCRdb reanalyzed the raw reads on its own, using fastp at Q25 for trimming and MiXCR for clone calling, and kept in-frame beta chains. Every CDR3 protein is listed once, alongside the most common genes and DNA of its rows. For this sample the table gives some 96,000 distinct CDR3 sequences, of which 5.9% were detected only once. Of the sample, about 12% falls within the top ten clones. The specimen was memory T cells sorted from blood. In light of the paper, this sample's cell subset or site label describes: CD45RO+ enriched T cells. The receptors were sampled from a woman between 45 and 65 years old in good health.

The sample holds a few counts of this clonotype. The chain employs TRBV6-1 and TRBJ2-1; TRBD2 matches 11 bases. The V segment lost 2 bases and the J segment 9 bases; nucleotides outside the gene matches: 9. The CDR3 runs 16 residues. CDR1 is MNHNS, CDR2 SASEGT, per germline. The CDR3 spells CASSEQGLAGGGEQFF. The CDR3 region has the DNA TGTGCCAGCAGTGAACAAGGACTAGCGGGCGGGGGTGAGCAGTTCTTC.

This clonotype was detected only a few times. The chain has TRBV20-1 and TRBJ1-2; TRBD1 matches at 10 bases. V gave up 6 bases and J gave up 0 bases; unmatched junction bases: 7. CDR1 DFQATT and CDR2 SNEGSKA come from the germline V gene (reference sequence). The CDR3 has 15 amino acids. Written as DNA, the CDR3 is TGCAGTGCCGCGACAGGGGGCTTTGCTAACTATGGCTACACCTTC. Translating it yields CSAATGGFANYGYTF.

The gene calls are TRBV6-1 and TRBJ1-2, with unresolved D. The CDR3 sequence is 12 residues long. The V gene lost 6 bases and the J gene lost 4 bases, with 9 bases spanning the gap. Germline V gives CDR1 MNHNS, CDR2 SASEGT. The CDR3 spells CASRNQIYGYTF. CDR3 sequence (DNA): TGTGCCAGCAGGAACCAGATCTATGGCTACACCTTC.

This clonotype showed up many times. This chain uses TRBV6-5 with TRBJ2-5; 9 bases align to TRBD2. This CDR3 contains 16 residues. Per the germline V gene, CDR1 is MNHEY and CDR2 is SVGAGI. Trimming at V came to 0 bases and at J to 5 bases, leaving 7 bases not matched to a gene. The DNA for the CDR3 is TGTGCCAGCAGTTACTCCGGCGGGAGGGCCTGGGAGACCCAGTACTTC. Translating gives CASSYSGGRAWETQYF.

This clonotype has ten or more counts. The chain recombines TRBV5-5 with TRBJ2-1, with 9 bases identical to TRBD2. Per the germline V gene, CDR1 is SGHKS and CDR2 is YYEKEE (reference sequence). J was trimmed by 7 bases and V by 7 bases; bases with no gene match: 9. CDR3 length equals 14 residues. Here the CDR3 DNA reads TGTGCCAGCTCACCAGGACTAGCGACAAATGAGCAGTTCTTC. It specifies CASSPGLATNEQFF.

This clonotype was counted a few times. The V and J genes are TRBV5-1 and TRBJ1-4; D possibly corresponds to TRBD1 (5 bases). The V end lost 2 bases, the J end lost 2 bases, and 7 bases lay between the germline ends. Germline V CDR1 and CDR2: SGHRS, YFSETQ. The CDR3 runs to 14 residues. In DNA form, the CDR3 reads TGCGCCAGCAGCTTAGGGGTGACTAATGAAAAACTGTTTTTT. Its translation is CASSLGVTNEKLFF.

A few counts support this clonotype. The chain links TRBV20-1 to TRBJ2-3, with 10 bases matching TRBD2. Losses at the gene ends were 2 bases for V and 4 bases for J; bases not matched to a gene: 6. Germline CDR1 DFQATT, CDR2 SNEGSKA (reference sequence). This CDR3 comprises 15 residues. This CDR3 is CSARPLAGRADTQYF. CDR3 in DNA: TGCAGTGCTAGACCACTAGCGGGAAGGGCAGATACGCAGTATTTT.

This clonotype appeared many times. The chain joins TRBV20-1 to TRBJ1-5; D is unresolved. The CDR3 loop spans 15 amino acids. Per germline, CDR1 DFQATT and CDR2 SNEGSKA (reference sequence). Between the trimmed V and J ends, which lost 7 bases and 5 bases, there was a span of 21 bases. The DNA of the CDR3 is TGCAGTGTCTCGGCCGGCTCAAGCCGAGATCAGCCCCAGCATTTT. Translation: CSVSAGSSRDQPQHF.

This clonotype has only a few counts. The gene calls are TRBV11-2 and TRBJ2-1, with a possible D match to TRBD2 (7 bases). The CDR3 has 14 residues. Deletions cut 7 bases from V and 4 bases from J, with 14 bases between. Germline CDR1 SGHAT, CDR2 FQNNGV. CDR3 nucleotide sequence: TGTGCCAGCAACATGAGGGGGGGTTACAATGAGCAGTTCTTC. Its protein is CASNMRGGYNEQFF.

This clonotype was seen many times. This chain connects TRBV12-3 or TRBV12-4 to TRBJ2-1, with 7 nucleotides matching TRBD1. The CDR3 is made up of 15 amino acids. V shed 5 bases, J shed 6 bases, and the junction held 10 bases outside the gene matches. The CDR3 coding sequence is TGTGCCAGCAGTCTCGGGACAGCCGGCCCCAATGAGCAGTTCTTC. Translation gives CASSLGTAGPNEQFF.

The V gene is TRBV19, the J gene TRBJ2-1; D could derive from TRBD1 or TRBD2 (5 bases each). V lost 4 bases, J lost 4 bases, and 14 bases lay in between. There are 15 residues in the CDR3. Germline lookup yields CDR1 LNHDA and CDR2 SQIVND (reference sequence). CDR3 bases: TGTGCCAGTAGTACATCCGGGACCGGGTACAATGAGCAGTTCTTC. This codes for CASSTSGTGYNEQFF.

Only a few counts were recorded for this clonotype. The CDR3 bases are TGTGCCAGCAGCCCCCGAGCGGTCTCGATTTACGATACGCAGTATTTT. As protein: CASSPRAVSIYDTQYF. The chain combines TRBV7-9 with TRBJ2-3; TRBD2 is a possible D gene (5 bases). The CDR3 spans 16 residues. Trimming removed 5 bases at V and 6 bases at J, with 21 bases between. Per the germline V gene, CDR1 is SEHNR and CDR2 is FQNEAQ (reference sequence).

This chain connects TRBV19 to TRBJ2-1; 7 bases agree with TRBD2. J lost 16 bases, V lost 0 bases, and 12 bases had no gene match. CDR3 length: 14 amino acids. Germline lookup yields CDR1 LNHDA and CDR2 SQIVND (reference sequence). In nucleotides, the CDR3 is TGTGCCAGTAGTATAGATGCTTCGGGCGGGAGTGTATTCTTC. It encodes CASSIDASGGSVFF.

This clonotype was seen only a few times. The CDR3 DNA reads TGTGCCAGTAGTACCCACAACGGTGAAAAACTGTTTTTT. This gives the protein CASSTHNGEKLFF. This sequence joins TRBV19 and TRBJ1-4; D remains ambiguous. V dropped 4 bases and J dropped 7 bases, with 10 bases sitting between them. CDR3 length: 13 residues. In germline, CDR1 is LNHDA, CDR2 SQIVND (reference sequence).

This clonotype has at least ten counts. V gene TRBV4-1 combines with J gene TRBJ1-1; D ambiguous. V was clipped by 4 bases and J by 3 bases, with 15 bases between them. CDR1 and CDR2 from the germline V gene are MGHRA and YSYEKL. The CDR3 sequence is 15 residues long. This CDR3 reads CASSPAGPGDTEAFF. CDR3 bases: TGCGCCAGCAGCCCAGCGGGCCCTGGGGACACTGAAGCTTTCTTT.

This clonotype showed up just a few times. This chain uses TRBV7-2 with TRBJ2-7; D perhaps matches TRBD2 (7 bases). CDR3 length equals 15 residues. From germline, CDR1 is SGHTA and CDR2 FQGNSA. Trimming stripped 0 bases from V and 6 bases from J, with 15 bases between. The CDR3 DNA reads as TGTGCCAGCAGCTTAGCGCTGGGGGGGGCCAGCGAGCAGTACTTC. Amino acids: CASSLALGGASEQYF.